This paragraph covers one T cell receptor beta chain sequence. No antigen is known for it. Qualities for individual bases were not recorded, and no much larger clone is one base off. This sample is drawn from a study of follicular helper T cells after annual influenza vaccination (dated by TCRdb to about 2017). Notes on the research overall: After each seasonal influenza vaccination, blood samples were collected on days 0, 7 and 28. To look at recall of cTfh clones, some subjects were tracked through successive annual vaccinations covering the 2013-2014, 2014-2015 and 2015-2016 seasons. One week after vaccination, a second recruited cohort of more than nine subjects (Table S1) displayed a similar ICOS+CD38+ cTfh response. Multi-year samples were available from six subjects, with four subjects covering two vaccination seasons and two subjects covering three seasons. The 2013-2014 samples were cryopreserved, while the 2015 samples were processed right after collection.

Reading the germline V gene gives CDR1 SGHRS and CDR2 YFSETQ. V and J lose 4 bases and 9 bases, and a span of 14 bases separates them. Spanning cysteine to phenylalanine, the CDR3 consists of 13 amino acids. Only the CDR3 part of the read is kept: 39 bases, read in frame from the first base. Library method: the immunoSEQ multiplex PCR assay. Adaptive Biotechnologies carried out TCRB amplification, library preparation, sequencing and preliminary bioinformatics at Survey level resolution. On the authors' methods: Clonality was calculated in R as 1 minus normalized Shannon entropy, and the Gini index was computed with the R package ineq. Overlap score was the summed counts of shared sequences divided by total counts of all sequences in both compared samples. The significance of shared clonotypes was tested with Fisher's exact test, assuming a theoretical repertoire of 10^7 TCRB sequences. Not all clones reach the TCRdb copy of this immuneACCESS table, which keeps in-frame sequences only. Checked studies attribute under half of the gap to unresolved V genes and leave the rest unexplained. That table gives V, J and clone size, and the DNA gave D and trimming. In all, the sample holds about 10,000 clones, and around 81% of those were seen once. The biggest ten clones account for approximately 0.8% of the sample.

The time point label here, explained by the study, means: 2014-2015 season, 7 days after vaccination. Adults were given seasonal inactivated influenza vaccine (Fluvarix), and sorted blood CD4 subsets were followed by TCRB sequencing before and after vaccination. To be eligible, subjects had to be community-dwelling and could not have received an influenza vaccine during the previous 6 months. Influenza vaccine contraindications, substance abuse, HIV/AIDS, active malignancy, immunomodulatory medication and active illness such as respiratory infection were included among the exclusion criteria. Between about 35 and 100 mL of blood was sampled per time point. PBMC were isolated using Ficoll-Paque PLUS or SepMate separation. As a comparison non-Tfh subset, CXCR5- memory CD4 T cells were sorted. Cell subsets were sorted from PBMC on a BD FACS Aria before DNA extraction. The paper's findings and limits, for the study overall: ICOS+CD38+ cTfh clonality correlated with the frequency of that population, and its change correlated with the change in circulating plasmablast frequency. When influenza clone enrichment was assessed, the possibility that the much larger non-cTfh compartments were undersampled could not be excluded. Only roughly 8.5-20% of analyzed cells yielded productive TCRB sequences, so sampling of rare clonotypes was not possible. Day 7 ICOS+CD38+ clones were most often found later in ICOS-CD38- cTfh, suggesting that subset may serve as a memory reservoir. Successive annual vaccinations recalled a recurring oligoclonal ICOS+CD38+ cTfh response that included tetramer and AIM influenza-specific clonotypes.

The receptor chain draws on TRBV5-1 and TRBJ2-1; the D call is tentative, TRBD1 or TRBD2, as each matches 5 bases. The material was CXCR5- memory CD4+ T cells sorted from blood, obtained 7 days after influenza vaccination. The meaning of the sample's cell subset or site label: CXCR5- memory CD4 T cells. This clonotype was obtained from an adult who received the influenza vaccine. The CDR3 region reads CASSMEPGTEQFF. The DNA sequence is TGCGCCAGCAGCATGGAACCCGGGACTGAGCAGTTCTTC.